This T cell receptor (beta chain) emerged from a study of blood T cell repertoires in COVID-19. Study-wide background: Sites in the United States, Italy and Spain provided acute and convalescent COVID-19 samples. Sources were T cells, B-cell-depleted T cells, or PBMCs; the material itself was cDNA or gDNA.

This clone was seen many times. The sample has other DNA sequences that encode this CDR3 too. Per germline, CDR1 MNHEY and CDR2 SVGAGI. The CDR3 is made up of 13 amino acids. With 6 bases clipped from V and 3 bases from J, the junction kept 0 bases outside the gene matches. Methods used by the authors: Amplification from reference gene primers served as the basis for estimated nucleated cell counts. Clones were sequenced by immunoSEQ multiplex PCR, and TCRdb holds only the in-frame ones, with some missing. Clone size and the V and J calls come from that table; the DNA yielded D and trimming. The sample yields around 350,000 clones, around 87% seen once.

Sequences were obtained from peripheral blood. The J gene is TRBJ2-2, the V gene TRBV6-5, with 8 bases that match TRBD1. The source is a human donor in a cohort sampled during active COVID-19. CDR3 residues: CASRTGDTGELFF. The CDR3 coding sequence is TGTGCCAGCAGGACAGGGGACACCGGGGAGCTGTTTTTT.